The rows below give T cell receptor beta chains drawn from one sample of a study of T cell repertoires in cytomegalovirus infection. TCRdb independently ran MiXCR on the reads; one entry per CDR3 protein. The sample yields 300,000 to 400,000 distinct CDR3 sequences, 20% to 30% seen once. Their cognate antigens are unknown. This sample comprised cultured PBMCs, obtained from culture after CMV antigen stimulation. Every receptor here comes from a human donor in good health (CMV status not recorded). Some clones in this sample may be carry-over from other donors' samples. Both conserved end residues are part of each CDR3. D genes are given only for firm matches. Clone sizes are given selectively: once, few, many, or a class where the clone is expanded.

TRBJ2-4 many - TRBV9 CASSGGTLGQNIQYF TGTGCCAGCAGCGGGGGGACACTGGGTCAAAACATTCAGTACTTC
TRBJ1-2 - - TRBV5-6 CASSLPGGVGYTF TGTGCCAGCAGCTTGCCAGGTGGAGTTGGCTACACCTTC
TRBJ2-1 - - TRBV5-6 CASSLGRGPYNEQFF TGTGCCAGCAGCTTGGGCAGGGGTCCCTACAATGAGCAGTTCTTC
TRBJ2-1 few - TRBV6-2/TRBV6-3 CASSYDLRKSSYNEQFF TGTGCCAGCAGTTACGACCTAAGGAAAAGCTCCTACAATGAGCAGTTCTTC
TRBJ2-1 - TRBD1 TRBV6-1 CASSPAGTGGGGVQFF TGTGCCAGCAGCCCTGCCGGGACAGGGGGCGGGGGGGTGCAGTTCTTC
TRBJ2-2 many TRBD2 TRBV7-2 CASSLLAGGSTGELFF TGTGCCAGCAGCTTACTTGCTGGCGGGAGTACCGGGGAGCTGTTTTTT
TRBJ1-3 few - TRBV7-8 CASTLGLVSWGSGNTIYF TGTGCCAGCACCTTGGGGCTTGTTTCTTGGGGCTCTGGAAACACCATATATTTT
TRBJ1-2 - - TRBV28 CASSWGGGYGYTF TGTGCCAGCAGTTGGGGGGGTGGCTATGGCTACACCTTC
TRBJ2-7 many - TRBV7-2 CASSTRVDGYEQYF TGTGCCAGCAGCACCCGGGTTGACGGGTACGAGCAGTACTTC
TRBJ2-5 - - TRBV19 CASSISHRSMGETQYF TGTGCCAGTAGTATTTCGCACAGGAGCATGGGAGAGACCCAGTACTTC
TRBJ2-7 many TRBD2 TRBV18 CASSPGLAGVHEQYF TGTGCCAGCTCACCGGGACTAGCGGGAGTCCACGAGCAGTACTTC
TRBJ2-3 - TRBD1 TRBV29-1 CSVPALGQGPTDTQYF TGCAGCGTTCCCGCCCTTGGACAGGGACCCACAGATACGCAGTATTTT
TRBJ1-4 - TRBD1 TRBV11-2 CASSPGGGEREKLFF TGTGCCAGCAGCCCAGGGGGCGGTGAGAGGGAAAAACTGTTTTTT
TRBJ1-1 many TRBD1 TRBV7-2 CASSNGRGYAFF TGTGCCAGCAGCAACGGCAGGGGGTATGCTTTCTTT
TRBJ2-3 - - TRBV6-5 CASRPPRGREDTQYF TGTGCCAGCAGGCCCCCCAGGGGACGAGAAGATACGCAGTATTTT
TRBJ2-1 few TRBD2 TRBV7-8 CASSSRLAGSSIGYNEQFF TGTGCCAGCAGCTCACGACTAGCGGGGAGTTCGATTGGGTACAATGAGCAGTTCTTC
TRBJ2-3 - - TRBV30 CAWSQTLRDTQYF TGTGCCTGGAGCCAGACTCTCCGCGATACGCAGTATTTT
TRBJ2-4 - - TRBV11-2 CASSLERVALVAKNIQYF TGTGCCAGCAGCTTAGAAAGGGTGGCTTTAGTAGCCAAAAACATTCAGTACTTC
TRBJ1-1 - TRBD1 TRBV29-1 CSVEVTGGLNTEAFF TGCAGCGTCGAGGTGACAGGGGGGTTGAACACTGAAGCTTTCTTT
TRBJ2-6 - - TRBV20-1 CSASSAGANVLTF TGCAGTGCTAGTTCGGCTGGGGCCAACGTCCTGACTTTC
TRBJ2-7 - TRBD2 TRBV6-8 CASTTRAGALYEQYF TGTGCCAGCACAACCCGAGCGGGAGCCCTCTACGAGCAGTACTTC
TRBJ2-1 few - TRBV5-1 CASSFGSQGDEQFF TGCGCCAGCAGCTTCGGGTCCCAAGGAGATGAGCAGTTCTTC
TRBJ1-1 medium-sized TRBD1 TRBV7-2 CASSQRQGWTEAFF TGTGCCAGCAGCCAACGACAGGGTTGGACTGAAGCTTTCTTT
TRBJ2-1 many - TRBV7-8 CASSPIGLPGRTYNEQFF TGTGCCAGCAGCCCTATAGGGTTACCTGGACGTACTTACAATGAGCAGTTCTTC
TRBJ2-1 few TRBD2 TRBV12-3/TRBV12-4 CASSFWTSGRGNEQFF TGTGCCAGCAGTTTTTGGACTAGCGGGAGGGGAAATGAGCAGTTCTTC
TRBJ2-3 few - TRBV9 CASSVGGRRTDTQYF TGTGCCAGCAGCGTAGGGGGGAGGCGCACAGATACGCAGTATTTT
TRBJ2-1 - - TRBV7-6 CASSLYGSSYNEQFF TGTGCCAGCAGCTTATATGGGAGCTCCTACAATGAGCAGTTCTTC
TRBJ2-3 few - TRBV6-1 CASTEGTAALNTQYF TGTGCCAGCACTGAAGGCACAGCCGCATTGAATACGCAGTATTTT
TRBJ2-1 many TRBD2 TRBV7-2 CASSATSGNYNEQFF TGTGCCAGCAGCGCGACTAGCGGGAACTACAATGAGCAGTTCTTC
TRBJ1-5 - - TRBV20-1 CSAREMGGLSNQPQHF TGCAGTGCTAGGGAGATGGGGGGCCTGAGCAATCAGCCCCAGCATTTT
TRBJ2-7 few - TRBV29-1 CSVKPTNPRGYEQYF TGCAGCGTCAAACCGACTAACCCCCGAGGCTACGAGCAGTACTTC
TRBJ1-4 many - TRBV12-3/TRBV12-4 CASSWRGGEKLFF TGTGCCAGCAGTTGGCGGGGGGGCGAAAAACTGTTTTTT
TRBJ1-4 once - TRBV6-6 CASSYTRKGTNEKLFF TGTGCCAGCAGTTACACCCGGAAGGGAACTAATGAAAAACTGTTTTTT
TRBJ2-7 - - TRBV12-3/TRBV12-4 CASSLRPFEQYF TGTGCCAGCAGTTTACGCCCCTTCGAGCAGTACTTC
TRBJ1-5 - TRBD1 TRBV29-1 CSVEVKGQNLGNQPQHF TGCAGCGTTGAAGTGAAGGGACAGAACCTGGGCAATCAGCCCCAGCATTTT
TRBJ2-5 - - TRBV7-2 CASSHTWGGQETQYF TGTGCCAGCAGCCATACGTGGGGTGGCCAAGAGACCCAGTACTTC
TRBJ2-5 few TRBD2 TRBV6-2/TRBV6-3 CASRPTGTSGFGETQYF TGTGCCAGCAGACCAACCGGGACTAGCGGCTTCGGGGAGACCCAGTACTTC
TRBJ1-1 few - TRBV30 CAWSRWGVNTEAFF TGTGCCTGGAGCCGGTGGGGGGTGAACACTGAAGCTTTCTTT
TRBJ2-4 - - TRBV2 CAVDSAKNIQYF TGTGCCGTAGACAGTGCCAAAAACATTCAGTACTTC
TRBJ2-3 once - TRBV15 CATSRDRNTQYF TGTGCCACCAGCAGAGATCGAAATACGCAGTATTTT
TRBJ2-7 - - TRBV12-3/TRBV12-4 CASSLRRSEQYF TGTGCCAGCAGTCTCCGGCGGTCCGAGCAGTACTTC
TRBJ2-1 few TRBD2 TRBV11-1 CASSLTSGTAGNEQFF TGTGCCAGCAGCTTGACTAGCGGGACTGCAGGCAATGAGCAGTTCTTC
TRBJ2-2 many TRBD2 TRBV11-2 CASSIPHGLAGDTGELFF TGTGCCAGCAGCATTCCCCACGGACTAGCGGGAGACACCGGGGAGCTGTTTTTT
TRBJ2-6 many TRBD2 TRBV7-2 CASSLVLAGLAFSGANVLTF TGTGCCAGCAGCTTAGTATTGGCGGGACTAGCGTTCTCTGGGGCCAACGTCCTGACTTTC
TRBJ2-6 - - TRBV27 CASSLEPPTHLSGANVLTF TGTGCCAGCAGTTTAGAACCCCCGACTCACCTCTCTGGGGCCAACGTCCTGACTTTC
TRBJ2-1 few TRBD2 TRBV19 CASSSLGGRVDNEQFF TGTGCCAGTAGTTCCCTAGGCGGGAGAGTCGACAATGAGCAGTTCTTC
TRBJ2-1 many TRBD2 TRBV19 CASSRPGTRPYGEQFF TGTGCCAGTAGTCGCCCCGGGACTAGGCCTTACGGTGAGCAGTTCTTC
TRBJ2-3 once - TRBV29-1 CSASTGTDTQYF TGCAGCGCCTCGACAGGCACAGATACGCAGTATTTT
TRBJ2-1 few TRBD1 TRBV4-1 CASRYRDRKGDEQFF TGCGCCAGCAGGTACCGGGACAGAAAAGGGGATGAGCAGTTCTTC
TRBJ2-5 - TRBD1 TRBV4-1 CASSPTGTGDWETQYF TGCGCCAGCAGCCCGACAGGGACAGGGGATTGGGAGACCCAGTACTTC
TRBJ2-1 - TRBD1 TRBV19 CASSVRGQGGLGNEQFF TGTGCCAGTAGTGTCCGGGGACAGGGGGGCCTAGGGAATGAGCAGTTCTTC
TRBJ2-1 few - TRBV19 CASSIAPGFTYNEQFF TGTGCCAGTAGTATAGCCCCGGGGTTCACCTACAATGAGCAGTTCTTC
TRBJ1-1 - - TRBV29-1 CSGIRGGTEAFF TGCAGCGGTATCAGGGGAGGCACTGAAGCTTTCTTT
TRBJ2-2 - TRBD2 TRBV29-1 CSVATSGSGTGELFF TGCAGCGTCGCCACTAGCGGGAGTGGCACCGGGGAGCTGTTTTTT
TRBJ1-1 - TRBD1 TRBV6-1 CASSKNTGQFTPEAFF TGTGCCAGCAGTAAAAACACGGGACAGTTTACTCCTGAAGCTTTCTTT
TRBJ1-1 - - TRBV7-8 CASSLFRDGVSEAFF TGTGCCAGCAGCTTGTTCCGGGACGGGGTGTCTGAAGCTTTCTTT
TRBJ2-2 few - TRBV6-1 CASSEYPGANTGELFF TGTGCCAGCAGTGAATACCCGGGAGCGAACACCGGGGAGCTGTTTTTT
TRBJ2-6 many TRBD2 TRBV6-1 CASSERPLAGVSGANVLTF TGTGCCAGCAGTGAAAGACCCCTAGCGGGAGTGTCGGGGGCCAACGTCCTGACTTTC
TRBJ1-5 few - TRBV7-9 CASSLAGTELNQPQHF TGTGCCAGCAGCTTAGCCGGGACGGAGCTAAATCAGCCCCAGCATTTT
TRBJ2-3 - - TRBV7-9 CASSFGLGRGTDTQYF TGTGCCAGCAGCTTTGGATTAGGTCGCGGCACAGATACGCAGTATTTT